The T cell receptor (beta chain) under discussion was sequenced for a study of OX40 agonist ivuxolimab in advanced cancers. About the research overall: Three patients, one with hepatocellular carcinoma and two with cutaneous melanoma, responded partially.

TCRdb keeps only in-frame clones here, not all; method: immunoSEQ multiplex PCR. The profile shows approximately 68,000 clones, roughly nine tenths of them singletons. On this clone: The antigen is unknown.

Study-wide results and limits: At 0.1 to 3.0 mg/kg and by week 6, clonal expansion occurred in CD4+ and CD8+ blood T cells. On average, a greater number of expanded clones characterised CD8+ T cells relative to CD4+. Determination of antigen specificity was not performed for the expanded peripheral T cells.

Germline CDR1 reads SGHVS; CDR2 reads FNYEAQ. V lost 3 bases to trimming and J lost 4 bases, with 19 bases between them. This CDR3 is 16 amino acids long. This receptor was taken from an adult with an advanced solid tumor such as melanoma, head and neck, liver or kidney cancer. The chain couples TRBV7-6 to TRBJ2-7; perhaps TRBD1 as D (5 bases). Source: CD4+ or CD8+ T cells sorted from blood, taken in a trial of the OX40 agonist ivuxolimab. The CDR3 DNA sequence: TGTGCCAGCAGCTTGAACCCAGGGTTGCCGACGTACGAGCAGTACTTC. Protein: CASSLNPGLPTYEQYF.